Included here is one T cell receptor (beta chain) sequence, with context. What it binds is unknown. CDR1 and CDR2 (germline): SEHNR, FQNEAQ (reference sequence). This CDR3 contains 15 residues. V was pared by 5 bases and J by 6 bases, with 17 bases between. The data originate from a study of post-analysis software for immune sequencing data. Prepared libraries of TCR beta cDNA carried unique molecular identifiers. TCRdb processed the PCR reads anew with MiXCR; each CDR3 protein has one entry. The sample has about 540,000 distinct CDR3 sequences; 34% are singletons. Overall study findings and caveats: F measure clustering grouped samples strongly by preparation batch. A significant reduction in normalized Chao1 diversity was observed in multiple sclerosis patients versus controls. Among 5 or 6 TRBV segments more frequent in patients than controls were TRBV5-6, TRBV5-1 and TRBV20-1.

The material sequenced was blood. The J gene is TRBJ2-1, the V gene TRBV7-9; tentative D call: TRBD2 (7 bases). This receptor was taken from a girl aged 2 to 17 with multiple sclerosis. In nucleotides, the CDR3 is TGTGCCAGCAGCCAAAGGGGGACTACGGCCAATGAGCAGTTCTTC. Its translation: CASSQRGTTANEQFF.